This T cell receptor (beta chain) was sequenced for a study of cytomegalovirus exposure and HLA in healthy donors. This PCR relied on a set of 60 Vbeta primers and 13 Jbeta primers. Assay used: immunoSEQ multiplex PCR; TCRdb lists only in-frame clones, some missing. Found here are over 150,000 clones, about four fifths of them singletons; the top ten hold about 3%. Healthy bone marrow donors made up the donor group. Study results and limitations: In a later analysis, donors in an Asian-associated ancestry cluster reportedly had fewer N-insertions in productive TCRs than the cohort mean. Among TCR beta chains of equal frequency, HLA-associated ones were more clonally expanded in a later analysis. Association with HLA alleles at 0.05 false discovery rate was found for 15,000 to 20,000 TCR beta sequences in a later analysis.

Germline values: CDR1 SGHRS, CDR2 YFSETQ. This CDR3 comprises 14 residues. Only a few counts were recorded for this clone. What it recognizes is unknown. Relative to the germline gene, one junction end is altered; a read error may explain this. The chain recombines TRBV5-1 with TRBJ2-6, with D possibly matching TRBD1 (5 bases). Source material: PBMCs. This clonotype originated in a man aged 18 to 29 in good health and CMV-seronegative. CDR3 coding DNA: TGCGCCAGCAGCACAGGTGCTGGGGCCAACGGCCTGACTTTC. Residues: CASSTGAGANGLTF.